These T cell receptor beta chains were read from a single sample in a study of T cell repertoires in cytomegalovirus infection. TCRdb processed the reads anew with MiXCR; each CDR3 protein has one entry. The data hold under 800,000 distinct CDR3 sequences, with approximately 24% observed a single time. Sequencing was performed on CD8+ T cells from PBMCs. The receptors derive from a human donor in good health (CMV status not recorded). Some clones in this sample may be carry-over from other donors' samples. Each CDR3 is given with its conserved first and last residue. A D gene is named only where the DNA matches it firmly. Rows give clone size only sometimes, using once, few, many, or a class for an expanded clone.

clone_size	d_call	v_call	j_call	cdr3_aa	cdr3_nt
few	-	TRBV25-1	TRBJ1-1	CASSEYYVVLGDTEAFF	TGTGCCAGCAGTGAATATTATGTAGTCCTCGGGGACACTGAAGCTTTCTTT
-	-	TRBV7-2	TRBJ2-2	CASSAGPYTNTGELFF	TGTGCCAGCAGCGCGGGCCCCTACACGAACACCGGGGAGCTGTTTTTT
-	-	TRBV6-2/TRBV6-3	TRBJ1-1	CASSYTGRNTEAFF	TGTGCCAGCAGTTATACAGGGCGGAACACTGAAGCTTTCTTT
many	TRBD2	TRBV7-8	TRBJ2-3	CASSITSGGAGDTQYF	TGTGCCAGCAGCATTACTAGCGGGGGGGCCGGGGATACGCAGTATTTT
many	-	TRBV10-3	TRBJ2-1	CAIRLQGDEQFF	TGTGCCATCAGATTACAGGGAGATGAGCAGTTCTTC
few	-	TRBV7-8	TRBJ1-1	CASTEGGMNTEAFF	TGTGCCAGCACCGAGGGTGGGATGAACACTGAAGCTTTCTTT
few	-	TRBV19	TRBJ2-1	CASSGPPDEQFF	TGTGCCAGTAGTGGGCCACCCGATGAGCAGTTCTTC
-	TRBD1	TRBV5-1	TRBJ1-2	CASSSAFTGEKDGYTF	TGCGCCAGCAGCTCGGCTTTTACAGGGGAGAAGGATGGCTACACCTTC
-	TRBD1	TRBV29-1	TRBJ1-2	CSVEALSGTGVYGYTF	TGCAGCGTTGAAGCTCTCTCCGGGACAGGAGTCTATGGCTACACCTTC
-	TRBD1	TRBV20-1	TRBJ2-1	CSATDRRSTWYEQFF	TGCAGTGCTACGGACAGGAGATCTACATGGTATGAGCAGTTCTTC
-	-	TRBV28	TRBJ2-2	CASSAEDHSNGELFF	TGTGCCAGCAGCGCTGAGGACCATTCGAACGGGGAGCTGTTTTTT
many	-	TRBV6-2/TRBV6-3	TRBJ1-1	CASRVNTEAFF	TGTGCCAGCAGGGTTAACACTGAAGCTTTCTTT
-	-	TRBV7-9	TRBJ1-1	CASSSSQRGTEAFF	TGTGCCAGCAGCTCCTCCCAGCGGGGCACTGAAGCTTTCTTT
-	-	TRBV5-1	TRBJ1-2	CASSWDKNMPGRNYGYTF	TGCGCCAGCAGCTGGGACAAGAACATGCCCGGTCGTAACTATGGCTACACCTTC
many	TRBD2	TRBV7-3	TRBJ2-3	CASSLRPGMTSGSTDTQYF	TGTGCCAGCAGCTTAAGACCCGGGATGACTAGCGGAAGCACAGATACGCAGTATTTT
-	TRBD1	TRBV12-3/TRBV12-4	TRBJ1-5	CASSGTADSNQPQHF	TGTGCCAGCAGTGGGACAGCCGATAGCAATCAGCCCCAGCATTTT
many	-	TRBV7-6	TRBJ1-4	CASSLDRQKLFF	TGTGCCAGCAGCTTAGATCGGCAGAAACTGTTTTTT
-	-	TRBV20-1	TRBJ2-3	CSARDFFGSDTQYF	TGCAGTGCTAGAGATTTTTTCGGGTCCGATACGCAGTATTTT
few	-	TRBV10-3	TRBJ2-6	CAISEGTGANVLTF	TGTGCCATCAGTGAGGGGACTGGGGCCAACGTCCTGACTTTC
-	TRBD1	TRBV11-1	TRBJ2-5	CASSLLPGQYQETQYF	TGTGCCAGCAGCCTCCTCCCGGGACAGTACCAAGAGACCCAGTACTTC
-	-	TRBV27	TRBJ1-5	CASSPRPDSNQPQHF	TGTGCCAGCAGCCCCCGCCCGGATAGCAATCAGCCCCAGCATTTT
-	-	TRBV25-1	TRBJ1-1	CASSEFFHTEAFF	TGTGCCAGCAGTGAATTCTTTCACACTGAAGCTTTCTTT
-	TRBD1	TRBV10-3	TRBJ1-2	CAISSGQRNYGYTF	TGTGCCATCAGCTCGGGACAGAGAAACTATGGCTACACCTTC
-	-	TRBV27	TRBJ1-5	CASSLSSQQNQPQHF	TGTGCCAGCAGTTTATCGTCCCAGCAGAATCAGCCCCAGCATTTT
few	-	TRBV24-1	TRBJ2-1	CATSGSGGGEQFF	TGTGCCACCAGTGGTAGTGGGGGCGGTGAGCAGTTCTTC